This T cell receptor (beta chain) emerged from a study of cytomegalovirus exposure and HLA in healthy donors. For the study at large: Genetic ancestry analysis placed approximately 78% of the roughly 400 donors that were genotyped in the Caucasian-associated cluster. Broader study findings: In vitro assays verified that three CMV-associated chains recognized CMV antigens specifically.

In the case of this clone: Its antigen is not known.

There were likely unrecorded immune exposures, though donors were nominally healthy when sampled. The PCR had 60 Vbeta and 13 Jbeta primers. Measured with immunoSEQ multiplex PCR; TCRdb has only the in-frame clones, and not every one. The sample consists of roughly 110,000 clones, more than 60% of them appearing once. CDR3 length equals 15 residues. The sequence was collected from a man aged 40-49 years in good health and CMV-seronegative. The sequenced material came from PBMCs. This rearrangement joins TRBV1 to TRBJ1-5. TRBV1 is noted as a pseudogene. CDR3 sequence (DNA): TGCACCAGCAGCCAAGCGCGCACTCCAAATCAGCCCCAGCATTTT. It codes for CTSSQARTPNQPQHF.